Given below is one TCR beta chain in context. What it binds is unknown. These data originate in a study of regulatory T cells in long-lasting Graves disease. Time point given: newly diagnosed GD, antithyroid drugs for less than 3 months. There was RNA extracted from PBMCs, and the TCR library was made from it. The diagnosis of Graves' disease used American Thyroid Association guidelines. Germline V lookup: CDR1 SGHTA, CDR2 FQGNSA. With 0 bases removed from V and 6 bases from J, the gap between germline ends came to 10 bases. The CDR3 has 14 amino acids. Study-level findings and limits: Whereas roughly 1,000 public clonotypes were shared by new patients, persistent patients shared more, at around 2,700.

Combining iRepertoire HTBI primers with Arm-PCR of CDR3 regions, the authors built TCR beta libraries. Original data processing: Identified segments across samples numbered some 62 TRBV and 14 to 15 TRBJ. MiXCR was run by TCRdb on the multiplex PCR reads, yielding one entry per CDR3 protein. These V and J calls originate from TCRdb's pipeline instead of the authors' own analysis. The table shows approximately 540,000 distinct CDR3 sequences, with 12% occurring only once. This sample was shared with a second study, whose subject was T cells in Graves' hyperthyroidism and ophthalmopathy.

This sequence originates from a woman aged 25 to 39 with Graves disease. The sequencing here drew on peripheral blood mononuclear cells (PBMCs), taken at new diagnosis, from a patient treated with antithyroid drugs. The chain combines TRBV7-2 with TRBJ2-3; D ambiguous. Here the CDR3 reads CASSLATGVDTQYF. As DNA, the CDR3 is TGTGCCAGCAGCTTAGCTACTGGGGTTGATACGCAGTATTTT.